This TCR beta chain was sequenced in a study of blood T cell repertoires in COVID-19. The wider study: Sites across the United States, Italy and Spain contributed samples from acute and convalescent COVID-19. In each case, the material was cDNA or gDNA derived from T cells, B-cell-depleted T cells, or PBMCs.

This clone was picked up one time. CDR3 length equals 17 residues. The junction had 14 bases not matched to a gene; V was cut back by 2 bases and J by 10 bases. Germline CDR1 SGDLS, CDR2 YYNGEE. Generated by immunoSEQ multiplex PCR, the TCRdb table keeps only in-frame clones and is missing some. The table has 45,000 to 65,000 clones, over 75% seen once. The receptor was isolated from a middle-aged man with active COVID-19. V gene TRBV9 combines with J gene TRBJ2-1; TRBD2 aligns across 11 bases. Source material: peripheral blood. The CDR3 sequence: CASSVGRASGGSGEQFF. In nucleotides, the CDR3 is TGTGCCAGCAGCGTCGGGAGGGCTAGCGGGGGGTCGGGGGAGCAGTTCTTC.